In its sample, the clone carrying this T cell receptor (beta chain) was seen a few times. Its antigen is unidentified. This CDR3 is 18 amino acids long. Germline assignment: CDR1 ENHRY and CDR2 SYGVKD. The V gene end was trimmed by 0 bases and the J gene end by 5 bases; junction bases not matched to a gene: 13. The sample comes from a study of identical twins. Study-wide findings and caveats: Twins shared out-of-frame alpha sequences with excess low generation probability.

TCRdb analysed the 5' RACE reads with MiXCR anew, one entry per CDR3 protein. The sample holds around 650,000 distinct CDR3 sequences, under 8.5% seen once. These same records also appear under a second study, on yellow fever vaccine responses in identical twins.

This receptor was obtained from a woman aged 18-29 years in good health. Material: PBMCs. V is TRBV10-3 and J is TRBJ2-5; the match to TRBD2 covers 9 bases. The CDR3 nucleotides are TGTGCCATCAGTGAGTCCCGCGACTCCTCGCGGGGGGGGGAGACCCAGTACTTC. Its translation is CAISESRDSSRGGETQYF.